A selection of T cell receptor beta chains follows, all from one sample in a study of cytomegalovirus exposure and HLA in healthy donors. TCRdb keeps only in-frame clones here, not all; method: immunoSEQ multiplex PCR. In the table there are 150,000 or so clones, 65% to 85% of which are singletons. Sequencing was carried out using PBMCs. The receptors derive from a young man in good health and CMV-seronegative. Each CDR3 is given with its conserved first and last residue.

v_call	j_call	cdr3_aa
TRBV5-1	TRBJ1-2	CASRLSGQTIYGYTF
TRBV30	TRBJ1-3	CAWVRGIPGNTIYF
TRBV7-2	TRBJ1-2	CASSLGGFPYYGYTF
TRBV4-2	TRBJ2-1	CASSQAASGGRNEQFF
TRBV28	TRBJ2-3	CASDGSADRGKEDTQYF
TRBV4-1	TRBJ2-6	CASSRGANGLTF
TRBV15	TRBJ2-3	CATSRDQGTDTQYF
TRBV2	TRBJ2-7	CASSVAAGQTYEQYF
TRBV11-2	TRBJ2-1	CASSFLELAGSSYNEQFF
TRBV19	TRBJ2-6	CASSGAHSGANVLTF
TRBV5-1	TRBJ1-1	CASSFPGNTEAFF
TRBV19	TRBJ1-1	CASSISSRGYTEAFF
TRBV6-6	TRBJ1-1	CASSYSGSGYAFF
TRBV7-2	TRBJ1-6	CASSSRGQSSYNSPLHF
TRBV7-9	TRBJ2-6	CASSTIFLSGANVLTF
TRBV30	TRBJ1-1	CAWSVGVNTEAFF
TRBV2	TRBJ2-3	CASTLRAGNNAQYF
TRBV2	TRBJ2-3	CASRVSGGGTDTQYF
TRBV7-9	TRBJ1-4	CASSRDRLPTNEKLFF
TRBV14	TRBJ2-5	CASSYRLAGEETQYF
TRBV20-1	TRBJ2-7	CSADRDYEQYF
TRBV5-6	TRBJ1-4	CASSHLGPTNEKLFF
TRBV30	TRBJ2-1	CAWSEGQGSNEQFF
TRBV5-8	TRBJ2-7	CASSVTGVSYEQYF